This TCR beta chain was found in a study of T-cell memory formation after mild COVID-19. Looked up from germline, CDR1 is SGHVS and CDR2 is FQNEAQ. This CDR3 contains 13 residues. Trimming cost V 5 bases and J 4 bases, with 11 bases left between them. Sample barcodes and UMIs were carried by the TCR alpha and TCR beta cDNA libraries that 5'RACE generated with constant-segment primers. Via MiXCR, TCRdb re-called the 5' RACE reads, giving one row per CDR3 protein. This sample carries about 180,000 distinct CDR3 sequences, roughly 17% of them seen once, and the ten largest clones take just over 2%. This clonotype was picked up a small number of times. Its antigen is as yet unknown. Study results and limitations: Pre-infection memory showed some responding clones, and this suggested that cross-reactive memory joined. Among contracting clones, CD4+ were mainly CM/EM and CD8+ enriched in EMRA.

The chain combines TRBV7-8 with TRBJ2-5, with D unclear. The source of this sequence is an adult woman who had mild COVID-19 (a few samples of this study predate the infection). Cell type and time point are not known. The sample was PBMCs or a T cell subset sorted from them (not recorded which). CDR3 loop: CASSHPPRETQYF. Here the CDR3 DNA reads TGTGCCAGCAGCCACCCCCCCAGAGAGACCCAGTACTTC.